This TCR beta chain originates from a study of blood T cell repertoires in COVID-19. This table comes from immunoSEQ multiplex PCR, and its TCRdb copy is limited to in-frame clones, with some not included. The sample has 150,000 or so clones; approximately 80% are singletons. The CDR3 consists of 16 residues. Trimming took off 5 bases at V and 0 bases at J, with 15 bases between the two ends. The germline CDR1 and CDR2 sequences are SEHNR and FQNEAQ (reference sequence). The chain links TRBV7-9 to TRBJ2-3, with D perhaps TRBD2 (5 bases). This TCR was sampled from an older woman with acute or convalescent COVID-19. Sequencing was performed on peripheral blood. CDR3 region: CASSPRGFSSTDTQYF. Here the CDR3 DNA reads TGTGCCAGCAGCCCCCGAGGGTTTTCTAGCACAGATACGCAGTATTTT. The variable domain in full, with the rest retrieved from reference TRBV7-9 and TRBJ2-3, is DTGVSQNPRHKITKRGQNVTFRCDPISEHNRLYWYRQTLGQGPEFLTYFQNEAQLEKSRLLSDRFSAERPKGSFSTLEIQRTEQGDSAMYLCASSPRGFSSTDTQYFGPGTRLTVL.